This T cell receptor (beta chain) was profiled in a study of blood T cell repertoires in COVID-19. Study background: Samples came from the United States, Italy and Spain, spanning acute and convalescent COVID-19. From T cells, B-cell-depleted T cells, or PBMCs came the material, which was cDNA or gDNA.

In the original analysis: Using reference gene primer amplification, nucleated cell counts were estimated. The data were produced by immunoSEQ multiplex PCR, yet TCRdb's version contains in-frame clones alone and is incomplete. The DNA gave D and trimming, while V, J and clone size come from that table. Here the sample spans approximately 150,000 clones, about nine tenths being singletons. The CDR3 sequence is 15 residues long. The V end was cut by 6 bases, the J end by 2 bases, with 17 bases between. CDR1 and CDR2 (germline): MDHEN, SYDVKM. The chain employs TRBV28 and TRBJ2-7, with a weak D call TRBD2 (6 bases). This receptor was taken from a woman between 45 and 60 years old with acute or convalescent COVID-19. Material: peripheral blood. The CDR3 spells CASRVYGGATYEQYF. CDR3 DNA sequence: TGTGCCAGCAGGGTGTATGGCGGGGCGACCTACGAGCAGTACTTC.